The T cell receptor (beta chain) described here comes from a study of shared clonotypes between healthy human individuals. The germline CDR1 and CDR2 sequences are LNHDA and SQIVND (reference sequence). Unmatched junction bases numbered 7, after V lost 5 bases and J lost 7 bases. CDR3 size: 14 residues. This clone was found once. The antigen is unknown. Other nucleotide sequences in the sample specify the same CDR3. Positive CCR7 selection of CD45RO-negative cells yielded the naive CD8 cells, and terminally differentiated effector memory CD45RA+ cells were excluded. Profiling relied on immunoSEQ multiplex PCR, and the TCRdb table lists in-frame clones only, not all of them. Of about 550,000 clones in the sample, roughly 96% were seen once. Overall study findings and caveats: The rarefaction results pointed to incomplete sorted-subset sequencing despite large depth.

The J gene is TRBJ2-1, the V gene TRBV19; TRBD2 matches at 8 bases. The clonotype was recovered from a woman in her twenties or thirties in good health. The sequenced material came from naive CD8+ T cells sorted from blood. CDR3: CASSWTSGRNEQFF. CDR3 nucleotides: TGTGCCAGTAGTTGGACCAGCGGGAGAAATGAGCAGTTCTTC.